One and the same sample provided the 24 T cell receptor beta chains below, sequenced in a study of tumor and adjacent non-tumor tissue in lung cancer. The template was RNA from unsorted bulk tissue. This non-tumor lung sample came from over 3 cm beyond the tumor edge. TCRbeta libraries were built with three rounds of nested PCR, modified from ARM-PCR. One entry per CDR3 protein, called by TCRdb with MiXCR from the multiplex PCR reads. The table has 60,000 to 85,000 distinct CDR3 sequences, about 80% seen once. Sequenced material: distant non-tumor lung tissue. Source of these receptors: a man between 65 and 85 years old with non-small cell lung cancer.

As regards this clonotype: The junction does not match germline at one end; this may be a read error. The gene calls are TRBV11-2 and TRBJ2-7; the match to TRBD1 covers 8 bases. CDR1 is SGHAT and CDR2 is FQNNGV in the germline V gene. CDR3 length: 15 amino acids. DNA for the CDR3: TGTGCCTGCAGCTTAAATCAGGGGGCCCCCTACGAGCAGTACTTT. This codes for CACSLNQGAPYEQYF.

The V gene is TRBV6-1, the J gene TRBJ1-6, with TRBD1 as a possible D gene (5 bases). This CDR3 has 14 amino acids. V was cut by 10 bases and J by 8 bases, with 18 bases left in between. Germline values: CDR1 MNHNS, CDR2 SASEGT. As DNA, the CDR3 is TGTGCCATCACTGATGGGTCAGGGTATTCACCCCTCCACTTT. This translates into CAITDGSGYSPLHF.

Worth noting for this clonotype: Since the CDR3 does not end with the conserved phenylalanine or tryptophan, this likely comes from a read error. DNA of the CDR3: TGTGCCAGCAGTCCAACCGACAGCTCATCAAACATTCAGTACATC. Encoded protein: CASSPTDSSSNIQYI. The chain recombines TRBV12-3 or TRBV12-4 with TRBJ2-4, with D maybe TRBD1 (5 bases). The CDR3 sequence is 15 residues long. The ends were cut back, 5 bases at V and 6 bases at J, with 17 bases in the middle.

This clonotype has only one observation. One end of the junction is discordant with germline, which a read error may explain. The J gene is TRBJ1-5, the V gene TRBV6-1; tentatively, D is TRBD1 (6 bases). CDR3 length equals 17 residues. The V gene's germline CDR1 is MNHNS and CDR2 SASEGT. The CDR3 DNA reads as TGTGCCAGCAGTGGAGGACAGTTCCATTATAGCAATCAGCCCCAATATTTT. This encodes CASSGGQFHYSNQPQYF.

This clonotype was detected many times. The chain uses TRBV20-1 and TRBJ2-7, with D uncertain. The CDR3 length is 11 residues. CDR1 DFQATT and CDR2 SNEGSKA come from the germline V gene (reference sequence). V lost 8 bases to trimming and J lost 2 bases, with 10 bases between them. For the CDR3, the DNA is TGCAGTTCTTCGAACCCCTACGAGCAGTACTTC. Translation gives CSSSNPYEQYF.

The sample holds many counts of this clonotype. The chain has TRBV6-1 and TRBJ1-2, with D perhaps TRBD1 (5 bases). The CDR3 runs to 13 residues. The V end lost 4 bases, the J end lost 5 bases, and 11 bases lay between the germline ends. Per germline, CDR1 MNHNS and CDR2 SASEGT. The CDR3 DNA is TGTGCCAGCAGTGGCCCCCGGACATATGGCTACACCTTC. Translation gives CASSGPRTYGYTF.

V usage is TRBV28 and J usage is TRBJ2-7; perhaps TRBD1 as D (6 bases). Trimming shortened V by 9 bases and J by 4 bases, and 22 bases separated the two germline ends. The CDR3 sequence is 15 residues long. The germline V gene encodes CDR1 MDHEN and CDR2 SYDVKM. This chain's CDR3 is CASTSRRARGYEQYF. CDR3 nucleotide sequence: TGTGCCAGTACTTCCCGGCGCGCCAGGGGTTACGAGCAGTACTTC.

The rearrangement joins TRBV11-3 to TRBJ2-6, with D perhaps matching TRBD2 (7 bases). CDR1 and CDR2 from the germline V gene are SGHNT and YENEEA. The CDR3 is 19 residues long. In DNA, the CDR3 is TGTGTCAGTAGTCATGACGTTGGGGGGGCCCAATCTGGGGCCAACGTCCTGACTTTC. Amino acid sequence: CVSSHDVGGAQSGANVLTF.

This clonotype came up once. A much larger clone lies one base from this, so it may be a read error. V usage is TRBV20-1 and J usage is TRBJ2-3; D is ambiguous. This CDR3 has 11 amino acids. CDR1 DFQATT and CDR2 SNEGSKA come from the germline V gene (reference sequence). CDR3 coding DNA: TGCATTGCTCAAGTAGATGATACGCAGTATTTT. This sequence encodes CIAQVDDTQYF.

A remark on this clonotype: Being one base from a much bigger clone, this may be a read error. The genes are TRBV5-6 and TRBJ2-5; D gene uncertain. Looked up from germline, CDR1 is SGHDT and CDR2 is YYEEEE. V gave up 4 bases and J gave up 5 bases, with 12 bases separating them. This CDR3 contains 13 residues. As DNA, the CDR3 is TGTGCCAGCAGCCCCAATGTGCGCGAGACCCAGTACTTC. Its protein is CASSPNVRETQYF.

The rearrangement links TRBV2 to TRBJ1-2; D unclear. Germline V lookup: CDR1 SNHLY, CDR2 FYNNEI. V gave up 6 bases and J gave up 0 bases, with 11 bases separating them. This CDR3 spans 14 amino acids. CDR3 DNA sequence: TGTGCCAGCAGACCGGACGGTGCTAACTATGGCTACACCTTC. It specifies CASRPDGANYGYTF.

On this clonotype itself: Likely a read error: the CDR3 ends without its conserved phenylalanine or tryptophan. Because the CDR3's place on the DNA is in doubt, the DNA is left out and the CDR3 is given as listed by TCRdb. The genes are TRBV6-5 and TRBJ1-1; the D call of TRBD1 is as the table states it, not checked on the DNA. CDR1 is MNHEY, CDR2 SVGAGI, per germline. Including both end residues, the CDR3 is 16 amino acids long. The CDR3 loop reads CASSSSPRTGSTETFY.

Concerning this clonotype: A much larger clone sits a single nucleotide away, making a read error possible. The chain has TRBV6-5 and TRBJ1-1; 8 bases fit TRBD1. CDR3 length: 12 residues. Germline CDR1 and CDR2: MNHEY and SVGAGI. V lost 10 bases, J lost 5 bases, and 6 bases stayed unmatched. The CDR3 nucleotides are TGTGCCATGACAGGGGCCCATACTGAAGCTTTCTTT. It is translated as CAMTGAHTEAFF.

CDR3 sequence reads: CASSQLGYSYEQYF. In DNA form, the CDR3 reads TGTGCCAGCAGCCAATTAGGATACAGCTACGAGCAGTACTTC. The rearrangement joins TRBV4-2 to TRBJ2-7; D is ambiguous. Per the germline V gene, CDR1 is LGHNA and CDR2 is YNFKEQ. This CDR3 is built from 14 residues. Trimming took off 2 bases at V and 3 bases at J, with 11 bases between the two ends.

As concerns this clonotype: Just one base apart from a much larger clone, this may be a read error. This chain links TRBV7-8 with TRBJ2-5, with TRBD1 as a possible D gene (6 bases). The CDR3 spans 16 residues. Germline V gene lookup returns CDR1 SGHVS and CDR2 FQNEAQ. CDR3 nucleotide sequence: TGTACCAGCAGCACAGGACAGCTAGGGTACCAAGAGACCCAGTACTTC. Its protein product is CTSSTGQLGYQETQYF.

This clonotype was counted only a few times. Since a much larger clone is just one base distant, this may be a read error. The V gene is TRBV6-1, the J gene TRBJ1-2; a possible D gene is TRBD1 (6 bases). This CDR3 region has 14 residues. Germline CDR1 is MNHNS and CDR2 is SASEGT. CDR3 amino acids: CAGSDPGAGYGYTF. Written as DNA, the CDR3 is TGTGCCGGCAGTGACCCGGGGGCAGGATATGGCTACACCTTC.

Concerning this clonotype: The junction departs from the called germline gene at one end, perhaps through a read error. The rearrangement links TRBV5-6 to TRBJ2-7, with D perhaps TRBD2 (6 bases). Germline-derived CDR1 and CDR2 are SGHDT and YYEEEE. This CDR3 is 16 amino acids long. The CDR3, as DNA: TGTGCCAGCAGCTCCGTTGCCCGGGACTGGACCTACGAGCGGTACTTC. Its translation: CASSSVARDWTYERYF.

To note about this clonotype: Compared with germline, one end of the junction differs, possibly owing to a read error. The rearrangement uses TRBV28 and TRBJ2-3; D tentatively reads TRBD1 or TRBD2 (5 bases each). The CDR3 contains 15 residues. Per the germline V gene, CDR1 is MDHEN and CDR2 is SYDVKM. CDR3 in DNA: TGTGACAGCAGTTTTAGAGGGGCGGGTACAGATACGCAGTATTTT. Its translation: CDSSFRGAGTDTQYF.

This clonotype was counted a few times. The gene calls are TRBV6-2 or TRBV6-3 and TRBJ2-5; a weak D match, TRBD2 (7 bases). CDR1 is MNHEY, CDR2 SVGEGT, per germline. The V and J ends lost 10 bases and 5 bases respectively, with 20 bases between them. The CDR3 consists of 14 residues. DNA of the CDR3: TGTGCCACCCGGAGGACGGGGGGCCGGGAGACCCAGTACTTC. It encodes CATRRTGGRETQYF.

As regards this clonotype: Germline and junction disagree at one end, which may indicate a read error. The V and J genes are TRBV7-2 and TRBJ2-7; no firm D call. The V gene's germline CDR1 is SGHTA and CDR2 FQGNSA. The CDR3 runs 11 residues. The CDR3 spells CASISMHDQYF. The CDR3 nucleotides are TGTGCCAGCATCTCAATGCACGACCAGTACTTC.

A note on this clonotype: The CDR3 end shows no conserved phenylalanine or tryptophan, and so a read error is likely. V usage is TRBV6-5 and J usage is TRBJ1-6; tentative D call: TRBD1 (5 bases). The germline gives CDR1 MNHEY, CDR2 SVGAGI. This CDR3 has 13 amino acids. The CDR3 reads CASSAGFLSPLHY. The CDR3 nucleotides read TGTGCCAGCAGTGCAGGGTTTTTGTCACCTCTCCACTAT.

This chain connects TRBV28 to TRBJ2-5; 8 bases are a match to TRBD2. V gave up 6 bases and J gave up 4 bases; unmatched junction bases: 7. The germline CDR1 and CDR2 sequences are MDHEN and SYDVKM. This CDR3 has 14 residues. CDR3 nucleotide sequence: TGTGCCAGCAGAACCGGACTAGCTGGAGAGACCCAGTACTTC. Amino acid sequence: CASRTGLAGETQYF. Variable domain in full (rest from reference TRBV28 and TRBJ2-5): DVKVTQSSRYLVKRTGEKVFLECVQDMDHENMFWYRQDPGLGLRLIYFSYDVKMKEKGDIPEGYSVSREKKERFSLILESASTNQTSMYLCASRTGLAGETQYFGPGTRLLVL.

As concerns this clonotype: A junction boundary mismatches the germline segment, possibly from a read error. The V and J genes are TRBV10-1 and TRBJ1-2, with 12 bases aligning to TRBD1. The CDR3 covers 14 residues. The germline gives CDR1 WNHNN, CDR2 SYGVQD (reference sequence). CDR3 in DNA: TGCACCAGCAGTCCTGGGACAGGGGGCGAAGGCTACACCTTC. The encoded protein is CTSSPGTGGEGYTF.

A remark on this clonotype: Possible read error: a much larger clone is one base away. The V and J genes are TRBV18 and TRBJ1-4, with D hard to call. The CDR3 contains 17 residues. CDR1 is KGHSH and CDR2 is LQKENI in the germline V gene. The CDR3 region has the DNA TGTGCCAGCTCCCCCTCGCCCGGTGGCGTTTCAAATGAAAAACTGCTTTTT. This translates into CASSPSPGGVSNEKLLF.